These T cell receptor beta chains were read from a single sample in a study of blood T cell repertoires in COVID-19. Profiling relied on immunoSEQ multiplex PCR, and the TCRdb table lists in-frame clones only, not all of them. The repertoire includes about 60,000 clones, over 80% of them detected once, and under 50% sits in the top ten. Sequences were obtained from peripheral blood. Receptors originate from a human donor in a cohort sampled during active COVID-19. Each CDR3 is given with its conserved first and last residue. Fields, in order: J gene, V gene, D gene, clone size, CDR3 protein, CDR3 DNA. D genes are given only for firm matches. Expanded clones get a size class; other rows say once, few or many, or leave the size out.

TRBJ2-7 | TRBV30 | . | . | CAWSYDTTDGEQYF | TGTGCCTGGAGCTACGACACGACCGATGGCGAGCAGTACTTC
TRBJ1-5 | TRBV19 | TRBD1 | . | CASSLHDRGHQPQHF | TGTGCCAGTAGTCTCCACGACAGGGGGCATCAGCCCCAGCATTTT
TRBJ1-1 | TRBV9 | TRBD1 | . | CASSALGTGGDTEAFF | TGTGCCAGCAGCGCCCTTGGGACAGGGGGCGACACTGAAGCTTTCTTT
TRBJ2-7 | TRBV7-2 | . | . | CASSLPGVTYEQYF | TGTGCCAGCAGCTTACCGGGGGTTACCTACGAGCAGTACTTC
TRBJ1-2 | TRBV28 | . | . | CASRSDKHGYTF | TGTGCCAGCAGATCTGACAAGCATGGCTACACCTTC
TRBJ2-3 | TRBV6-4 | . | once | CASSDSAASGADTQYF | TGTGCCAGCAGTGACTCGGCAGCCTCGGGAGCAGATACGCAGTATTTT
TRBJ2-3 | TRBV5-6 | TRBD1 | . | CASSLVGTGRGDTQYF | TGTGCCAGCAGCTTGGTGGGGACAGGGAGGGGAGATACGCAGTATTTT
TRBJ1-5 | TRBV30 | TRBD1 | . | CAWSVGTGVSNQPQHF | TGTGCCTGGAGTGTCGGGACAGGGGTCAGCAATCAGCCCCAGCATTTT
TRBJ1-4 | TRBV11-1 | . | few | CASSHIRGAGEKLFF | TGTGCCAGCAGCCACATTCGGGGGGCTGGTGAAAAACTGTTTTTT
TRBJ2-3 | TRBV12-3/TRBV12-4 | . | . | CASSRTGTDTQYF | TGTGCCAGCAGCCGGACAGGCACAGATACGCAGTATTTT
TRBJ2-1 | TRBV5-1 | TRBD1 | . | CASSFFAGTGYNEQFF | TGCGCCAGCAGCTTCTTTGCAGGGACAGGCTACAATGAGCAGTTCTTC
TRBJ2-5 | TRBV3-1/TRBV3-2 | TRBD2 | . | CASRPRLAGAIQETQYF | TGTGCCAGCAGGCCTCGACTAGCGGGGGCCATCCAAGAGACCCAGTACTTC
TRBJ1-2 | TRBV18 | TRBD1 | . | CASSPQGANYGYTF | TGTGCCAGCTCACCCCAGGGGGCGAACTATGGCTACACCTTC
TRBJ2-7 | TRBV23-1 | . | . | CASSRGDRCEQYF | TGCGCCAGCAGTCGGGGGGATCGGTGCGAGCAGTACTTC
TRBJ1-2 | TRBV6-1 | TRBD1 | . | CASSEARDRIYGYTF | TGTGCCAGCAGTGAAGCCCGGGACAGAATCTATGGCTACACCTTC
TRBJ2-7 | TRBV2 | TRBD1 | . | CASSGTGVNYEQYF | TGTGCCAGCAGTGGGACAGGGGTAAACTACGAGCAGTACTTC
TRBJ2-7 | TRBV9 | TRBD2 | . | CASSGVAGPYEQYF | TGTGCCAGCAGCGGGGTAGCGGGGCCCTACGAGCAGTACTTC
TRBJ2-5 | TRBV4-3 | . | . | CASSQAYREGETQYF | TGCGCCAGCAGCCAAGCATACAGGGAGGGAGAGACCCAGTACTTC
TRBJ2-2 | TRBV7-2 | . | . | CASSVQENTGELFF | TGTGCCAGCAGCGTACAGGAGAACACCGGGGAGCTGTTTTTT
TRBJ1-2 | TRBV5-6 | TRBD1 | . | CASSEDRGIGGYTF | TGTGCCAGCAGCGAGGACAGGGGGATCGGTGGCTACACCTTC
TRBJ1-1 | TRBV18 | . | once | CASSRDWNTEAFF | TGTGCCAGCTCTCGAGACTGGAACACTGAAGCTTTCTTT
TRBJ2-7 | TRBV2 | . | . | CASGRVGVQYF | TGTGCCAGCGGCAGGGTTGGAGTGCAGTACTTC
TRBJ1-5 | TRBV5-1 | . | once | CASSFGGSQPQHF | TGCGCCAGCAGCTTTGGGGGGTCTCAGCCCCAGCATTTT
TRBJ1-3 | TRBV7-8 | . | . | CASSLLGAGNTIYF | TGTGCCAGCAGCTTACTGGGGGCGGGAAACACCATATATTTT
TRBJ2-2 | TRBV6-2/TRBV6-3 | TRBD1 | . | CASSHTTGRANTGELFF | TGTGCCAGCAGTCATACGACAGGGCGCGCGAACACCGGGGAGCTGTTTTTT
TRBJ1-2 | TRBV27 | . | once | CASSSGGLVRGYTF | TGTGCCAGCAGTTCGGGAGGACTGGTTCGTGGCTACACCTTC
TRBJ1-5 | TRBV5-3 | . | . | CARSLEPGVQPQHF | TGTGCCAGAAGCTTGGAGCCAGGGGTTCAGCCCCAGCATTTT
TRBJ2-5 | TRBV5-6 | TRBD2 | . | CASSSRSSGGTQYF | TGTGCCAGCAGCTCGCGGTCTAGCGGGGGGACCCAGTACTTC
TRBJ2-2 | TRBV12-5 | TRBD2 | . | CASGLKRGVGGELFF | TGTGCTAGTGGTTTGAAGCGGGGGGTTGGAGGGGAGCTGTTTTTT
TRBJ2-2 | TRBV10-3 | TRBD2 | . | CARLLAGANTGELFF | TGTGCCAGACTCCTAGCGGGTGCGAACACCGGGGAGCTGTTTTTT
TRBJ2-5 | TRBV11-2 | TRBD1 | . | CASSAPQGAALETQYF | TGTGCCAGCAGCGCCCCCCAGGGGGCAGCTCTGGAGACCCAGTACTTC
TRBJ2-3 | TRBV30 | TRBD2 | . | CAWRTLAGADTQYF | TGTGCCTGGAGGACACTAGCGGGGGCGGATACGCAGTATTTT
TRBJ2-3 | TRBV4-1 | TRBD1 | . | CASSQQDRWAADTQYF | TGCGCCAGCAGCCAACAGGACAGGTGGGCTGCGGATACGCAGTATTTT
TRBJ1-4 | TRBV6-1 | TRBD1 | . | CASSERDRGFSNEKLFF | TGTGCCAGCAGTGAACGGGACAGGGGTTTCTCTAATGAAAAACTGTTTTTT
TRBJ1-3 | TRBV19 | . | once | CASSVDGSSGNTIYF | TGTGCCAGTAGTGTGGACGGGAGCTCTGGAAACACCATATATTTT
TRBJ2-2 | TRBV28 | . | . | CASSRRQFPGELFF | TGTGCCAGCAGTCGGAGACAGTTCCCCGGGGAGCTGTTTTTT
TRBJ1-2 | TRBV5-1 | TRBD1 | . | CASSLDVRGIGYTF | TGCGCCAGCAGCTTGGACGTCAGGGGGATTGGCTACACCTTC
TRBJ1-1 | TRBV2 | . | . | CASLEGLTNTEAFF | TGTGCCAGCCTAGAGGGCCTAACGAACACTGAAGCTTTCTTT